The clone carrying this T cell receptor (beta chain) was detected only a few times. These data are taken from a study of blood T cell repertoires in COVID-19. V shed 0 bases and J 10 bases; nucleotides not matched to a gene: 6. Germline lookup yields CDR1 MNHEY and CDR2 SVGEGT. This CDR3 contains 15 residues. Some clones are missing from TCRdb's copy, which holds only in-frame ones; the method was immunoSEQ multiplex PCR. The sample includes 230,000 or so clones, 85% to 90% of them seen just once. This chain uses TRBV6-2 or TRBV6-3 with TRBJ1-6; 7 bases are a match to TRBD1. Sequencing input: peripheral blood. The receptor comes from an older woman with COVID-19, enrolled during active disease. This chain's CDR3 is CASSYSKQGTSPLHF. The CDR3 DNA follows: TGTGCCAGCAGTTACTCGAAACAGGGGACATCACCCCTCCACTTT.